The 16 T cell receptor beta chains presented below share a single source sample, sequenced in a study of T cells after somatic rescue of genetic block. Clones were read by immunoSEQ multiplex PCR, and TCRdb kept only the in-frame ones, dropping some. The sample has 110,000 or so clones, over 80% seen once. The sequenced material came from peripheral blood mononuclear cells (PBMCs). The receptors come from a woman aged 18-29 years.

V gene TRBV5-1 combines with J gene TRBJ1-2; D is undetermined. Germline CDR1 is SGHRS and CDR2 is YFSETQ. The CDR3 loop spans 15 amino acids. Trimming removed 0 bases from V and 3 bases from J, with 12 bases in between. The CDR3 loop is CASSLAGGLDYGYTF. The CDR3 DNA reads TGCGCCAGCAGCTTGGCCGGTGGGCTTGACTATGGCTACACCTTC. The full variable domain, with the rest looked up from reference TRBV5-1 and TRBJ1-2, is KAGVTQTPRYLIKTRGQQVTLSCSPISGHRSVSWYQQTPGQGLQFLFEYFSETQRNKGNFPGRFSGRQFSNSRSEMNVSTLELGDSALYLCASSLAGGLDYGYTFGSGTRLTVV.

The genes are TRBV4-3 and TRBJ1-2, with a weak D call TRBD1 (5 bases). V gave up 1 base and J gave up 2 bases, with 11 bases separating them. Germline V gene lookup returns CDR1 LGHNA and CDR2 YSLEER. This CDR3 has 15 residues. CDR3 sequence: CASSQGGAGNYGYTF. DNA for the CDR3: TGCGCCAGCAGCCAAGGTGGGGCGGGGAACTATGGCTACACCTTC.

This chain links TRBV27 with TRBJ1-5; TRBD1 is a possible D gene (5 bases). CDR1 and CDR2 from the germline V gene are MNHEY and SMNVEV (reference sequence). Trimming removed 5 bases from V and 3 bases from J, with 11 bases in between. The CDR3 sequence is 14 residues long. CDR3 amino acids: CASSMGGFNQPQHF. In DNA, the CDR3 is TGTGCCAGCAGTATGGGGGGTTTCAATCAGCCCCAGCATTTT.

The count of this clone is one. The chain combines TRBV6-6 with TRBJ2-7; no firm D call. CDR3 length: 13 residues. Trimming removed 5 bases from V and 3 bases from J, with 11 bases in between. In germline, CDR1 is MNHNY, CDR2 SVGAGI (reference sequence). The CDR3 is CASSPPDLYEQYF. For the CDR3, the DNA is TGTGCCAGCAGTCCCCCTGACCTCTACGAGCAGTACTTC.

V is TRBV29-1 and J is TRBJ2-7; 9 nucleotides agree with TRBD1. Germline trimming cut 7 bases from V and 0 bases from J; bases unmatched to any gene: 7. The V gene's germline CDR1 is SQVTM and CDR2 ANQGSEA. This CDR3 spans 14 amino acids. The CDR3 region is CSAPGTGTSYEQYF. The CDR3 nucleotides are TGCAGCGCCCCCGGGACAGGGACCTCCTACGAGCAGTACTTC.

V gene TRBV7-2 combines with J gene TRBJ2-7; D gene unclear. The CDR3 spans 12 residues. Germline values: CDR1 SGHTA, CDR2 FQGNSA. With 5 bases removed from V and 2 bases from J, the gap between germline ends came to 7 bases. This chain's CDR3 is CASSAYTYEQYF. CDR3 DNA sequence: TGTGCCAGCAGCGCGTACACCTACGAGCAGTACTTC.

The chain uses TRBV30 and TRBJ2-3, with a possible D match to TRBD1 (7 bases). Trimming cost V 4 bases and J 3 bases, with 14 bases left between them. This CDR3 region has 14 residues. In germline, CDR1 is GTSNPN, CDR2 SVGIG (reference sequence). This CDR3 reads CAWIQGGWTDTQYF. As DNA, the CDR3 is TGTGCCTGGATCCAGGGGGGCTGGACAGATACGCAGTATTTT.

This sequence joins TRBV7-9 and TRBJ1-2; no clear D gene. The V and J ends lost 1 base and 4 bases respectively, with 13 bases between them. This CDR3 contains 15 residues. Germline CDR1 SEHNR, CDR2 FQNEAQ (reference sequence). The CDR3 nucleotides are TGTGCCAGCAGCTTAGAACAAACTAGGATCTATGGCTACACCTTC. Its protein product is CASSLEQTRIYGYTF.

CDR3 sequence: CASSHSLNTGELFF. The CDR3 DNA reads as TGCGCCAGCAGCCATTCATTGAACACCGGGGAGCTGTTTTTT. The genes are TRBV4-3 and TRBJ2-2; D unresolved. Looked up from germline, CDR1 is LGHNA and CDR2 is YSLEER. There are 14 residues in the CDR3. Trimming shortened V by 3 bases and J by 1 base, and 6 bases separated the two germline ends.

The J gene is TRBJ2-3, the V gene TRBV12-5; D possibly corresponds to TRBD2 (5 bases). Trimming took off 5 bases at V and 3 bases at J, with 6 bases between the two ends. Germline loops: CDR1 LGHNT, CDR2 FRNRAP. The CDR3 runs 12 residues. The CDR3 spells CASGRGTDTQYF. The CDR3 DNA reads as TGTGCTAGTGGTCGGGGAACAGATACGCAGTATTTT.

J is TRBJ2-3 and V is TRBV28; TRBD1 or TRBD2 may be the D gene (5 bases each). The CDR3 consists of 15 residues. The germline V gene has CDR1 MDHEN and CDR2 SYDVKM. Deletions cut 2 bases from V and 0 bases from J, with 9 bases between. CDR3 amino acids: CASSLVGASTDTQYF. CDR3 DNA: TGTGCCAGCAGTTTAGTCGGGGCGAGCACAGATACGCAGTATTTT.

The rearrangement joins TRBV14 to TRBJ1-3; perhaps TRBD1 as D (5 bases). This CDR3 comprises 16 residues. Deletions cut 0 bases from V and 2 bases from J, with 11 bases between. Germline V gene data show CDR1 as SGHDN and CDR2 as FVKESK. CDR3 in amino acids: CASSQELQAPGNTIYF. CDR3 in DNA: TGTGCCAGCAGCCAAGAGCTACAGGCCCCTGGAAACACCATATATTTT.

The chain combines TRBV7-9 with TRBJ2-4; D gene ambiguous. CDR1 is SEHNR, CDR2 FQNEAQ, per germline (reference sequence). The CDR3 runs to 15 residues. Deletions cut 5 bases from V and 1 base from J, with 12 bases between. The CDR3 spells CASSQGLGAKNIQYF. CDR3 DNA sequence: TGTGCCAGCAGCCAAGGTTTGGGGGCCAAAAACATTCAGTACTTC.

The sample holds a few counts of this clone. V usage is TRBV9 and J usage is TRBJ1-1, with D possibly TRBD1 on 6 matching bases. Trimming took off 3 bases at V and 0 bases at J, with 15 bases between the two ends. The CDR3 consists of 16 residues. Germline V gives CDR1 SGDLS, CDR2 YYNGEE. The CDR3: CASSGEIWTVNTEAFF. CDR3 DNA sequence: TGTGCCAGCAGCGGAGAGATATGGACAGTGAACACTGAAGCTTTCTTT.

The rearrangement uses TRBV6-6 and TRBJ2-1; 10 bases agree with TRBD1. The germline V gene has CDR1 MNHNY and CDR2 SVGAGI (reference sequence). V gave up 5 bases and J gave up 10 bases; unmatched junction bases: 8. The length of the CDR3 is 14 residues. Here the CDR3 reads CASSRQGAVSEQFF. The CDR3 DNA is TGTGCCAGCAGTCGACAGGGGGCGGTTTCGGAGCAGTTCTTC.

The chain couples TRBV11-2 to TRBJ2-5, with TRBD1 matching over 8 bases. Trimming took 3 bases from V and 1 from J; bases not matched to a gene: 1. CDR1 is SGHAT and CDR2 is FQNNGV in the germline V gene. This CDR3 spans 14 amino acids. CDR3 nucleotides: TGTGCCAGCAGCTTTGGACAGGGCCAAGAGACCCAGTACTTC. Its protein product is CASSFGQGQETQYF.